The present T cell receptor beta chain was sequenced within a study of blood T cell repertoires in COVID-19. Whole-study context: PBMCs, B-cell-depleted T cells, or T cells provided the cDNA or gDNA that made up the material.

CDR3 length: 15 amino acids. CDR1 LGHDT and CDR2 YNNKEL come from the germline V gene (reference sequence). V was trimmed by 4 bases and J by 2 bases, leaving 14 bases between them. Only in-frame clones appear in the TCRdb table, and some are missing; sequencing was by immunoSEQ multiplex PCR. The table includes roughly 300,000 clones, approximately 90% detected once. The study drew participants aged about 18 to 90 years from around 24 US areas. Participants had their cohort set by participant-reported clinical history. This receptor was obtained from a woman aged 25 to 39 who had recovered from COVID-19. V is TRBV3-1 (or the pseudogene TRBV3-2) and J is TRBJ1-2, with D unresolved. The sequencing sample was made of PBMCs or T cells enriched from blood (not recorded which). CDR3 sequence reads: CASSPQRVSNYGYTF. In nucleotides, the CDR3 is TGTGCCAGCAGCCCCCAGAGGGTGTCCAACTATGGCTACACCTTC.